Listed here are 17 T cell receptor beta chains from one sample, sequenced in a study of T cell responses to AZD1222 COVID-19 vaccine. This table comes from immunoSEQ multiplex PCR, and its TCRdb copy is limited to in-frame clones, with some not included. The sample consists of about 110,000 clones, nearly 90% of them appearing once. Sequences were derived from peripheral blood, sampled 28 days after the second AZD1222 dose. The receptors come from an adult who received the AZD1222 COVID-19 vaccine.

The CDR3 protein is CASSLVVVGGQETQYF. The CDR3 nucleotides read TGTGCCAGCAGCTTAGTAGTTGTGGGAGGGCAAGAGACCCAGTACTTC. The V gene is TRBV7-2, the J gene TRBJ2-5; TRBD2 matches at 7 bases. There are 16 residues in the CDR3. Germline CDR1 reads SGHTA; CDR2 reads FQGNSA. The J segment lost 2 bases and the V segment lost 1 base, leaving 7 bases of the junction unmatched.

The chain combines TRBV2 with TRBJ1-1; maybe TRBD1 (6 bases). Germline V gene data show CDR1 as SNHLY and CDR2 as FYNNEI. V was cut by 3 bases and J by 1 base, with 9 bases left in between. The CDR3 consists of 14 residues. The CDR3 loop is CASSDPGANTEAFF. CDR3 DNA sequence: TGTGCCAGCAGTGACCCAGGGGCGAACACTGAAGCTTTCTTT. The full variable domain, its missing parts supplied by reference TRBV2 and TRBJ1-1, is EPEVTQTPSHQVTQMGQEVILRCVPISNHLYFYWYRQILGQKVEFLVSFYNNEISEKSEIFDDQFSVERPDGSNFTLKIRSTKLEDSAMYFCASSDPGANTEAFFGQGTRLTVV.

The chain employs TRBV15 and TRBJ2-7, with TRBD2 as a possible D gene (6 bases). The CDR3 is 14 residues long. Trimming stripped 1 base from V and 2 bases from J, with 9 bases between. CDR1 LNHNV and CDR2 YYDKDF come from the germline V gene (reference sequence). CDR3 sequence: CATSRVAGPYEQYF. Here the CDR3 DNA reads TGTGCCACCAGCAGAGTTGCGGGACCCTACGAGCAGTACTTC.

The chain has TRBV12-3 or TRBV12-4 and TRBJ2-5; D is perhaps TRBD1 (6 bases). CDR3 length: 13 amino acids. The V gene lost 4 bases and the J gene lost 2 bases, with 8 bases spanning the gap. The CDR3 sequence: CASSYREQETQYF. As DNA, the CDR3 is TGTGCCAGCAGTTACAGGGAACAAGAGACCCAGTACTTC.

The chain uses TRBV12-3 or TRBV12-4 and TRBJ1-1; 7 bases line up with TRBD1. The V segment lost 6 bases and the J segment 4 bases; nucleotides outside the gene matches: 5. This CDR3 comprises 13 residues. In DNA form, the CDR3 reads TGTGCCAGCAGACGACAGGGAGGCACTGAAGCTTTCTTT. Translation: CASRRQGGTEAFF.

The rearrangement joins TRBV10-3 to TRBJ1-3; 9 bases match TRBD1. The CDR3 covers 13 residues. Germline lookup yields CDR1 ENHRY and CDR2 SYGVKD. The trim removed 8 bases at V and 8 bases at J, leaving 7 bases unmatched. CDR3 protein: CAILDRGADTIYF. DNA for the CDR3: TGTGCCATCCTGGACAGGGGCGCGGACACCATATATTTT.

CDR3 in amino acids: CASSPLGTGASEAFF. The CDR3 coding sequence is TGTGCCAGCTCACCACTCGGGACAGGGGCCTCTGAAGCTTTCTTT. This chain connects TRBV18 to TRBJ1-1; 10 bases line up with TRBD1. This CDR3 spans 15 amino acids. V dropped 1 base and J dropped 6; count of bases not matched to a gene: 5. Germline CDR1 reads KGHSH; CDR2 reads LQKENI.

The gene calls are TRBV6-5 and TRBJ1-4; 9 bases map to TRBD1. CDR1 and CDR2 (germline): MNHEY, SVGAGI. The CDR3 loop spans 14 amino acids. After removal of 6 bases from V and 8 bases from J, the junction contained 7 bases not matched to a gene. In DNA form, the CDR3 reads TGTGCCAGCAGGAGAGACAGGGGGGGCGAAAAACTGTTTTTT. It codes for CASRRDRGGEKLFF.

The chain employs TRBV11-2 and TRBJ2-7, with TRBD2 identical over 15 bases. There are 16 residues in the CDR3. Looked up from germline, CDR1 is SGHAT and CDR2 is FQNNGV. Losses at the gene ends were 5 bases for V and 3 bases for J; bases not matched to a gene: 5. The CDR3 DNA reads TGTGCCAGCAGCCTCGGGACTAGCGGGGGGTACTACGAGCAGTACTTC. Protein sequence: CASSLGTSGGYYEQYF.

The V call is TRBV10-1, the J call TRBJ1-1; 10 nucleotides align to TRBD1. CDR1 and CDR2 (germline): WNHNN, SYGVQD (reference sequence). The CDR3 sequence is 13 residues long. With 6 bases clipped from V and 8 bases from J, the junction kept 6 bases outside the gene matches. CDR3 protein: CASRGQGMSEAFF. CDR3 in DNA: TGCGCCAGCAGGGGACAGGGGATGTCCGAAGCTTTCTTT.

CDR3: CASSPQGRQPQHF. CDR3 DNA: TGTGCCAGCTCACCGCAGGGCCGTCAGCCCCAGCATTTT. The chain links TRBV18 to TRBJ1-5, with D perhaps TRBD1 (5 bases). The germline gives CDR1 KGHSH, CDR2 LQKENI. The length of the CDR3 is 13 residues. Trimming took 3 bases from V and 6 from J, leaving 9 bases between them.

This chain connects TRBV11-2 to TRBJ2-4; tentative D call: TRBD2 (5 bases). Germline lookup yields CDR1 SGHAT and CDR2 FQNNGV. CDR3 length: 14 residues. Trimming shortened V by 4 bases and J by 6 bases, and 13 bases separated the two germline ends. The CDR3 here is CASSSGEATNIQYF. The DNA of the CDR3 is TGTGCCAGCAGCTCCGGGGAAGCAACAAACATTCAGTACTTC.

The CDR3 loop reads CASSRTAAADTQYF. The CDR3 DNA is TGCGCCAGCAGCCGAACGGCGGCGGCAGATACGCAGTATTTT. V usage is TRBV5-1 and J usage is TRBJ2-3; D uncertain. V was shortened by 4 bases and J by 4 bases, with 13 bases between the two germline ends. The CDR3 extends over 14 amino acids. The germline CDR1 and CDR2 sequences are SGHRS and YFSETQ.

The rearrangement joins TRBV6-2 or TRBV6-3 to TRBJ2-2; D gene unclear. The CDR3 consists of 13 residues. Trimming removed 0 bases at V and 5 bases at J, with 4 bases between. Germline V lookup: CDR1 MNHEY, CDR2 SVGEGT. The CDR3 spells CASSYSTTGELFF. The CDR3 DNA is TGTGCCAGCAGTTACTCGACTACCGGGGAGCTGTTTTTT.

The J gene is TRBJ2-1, the V gene TRBV5-5; 8 positions agree with TRBD2. CDR1 and CDR2 from the germline V gene are SGHKS and YYEKEE (reference sequence). The CDR3 extends over 16 amino acids. With V trimmed by 0 bases and J by 2 bases, 4 bases remained unmatched. CDR3 sequence (DNA): TGTGCCAGCAGCTTGGCCCCCGGGAGGGCCTACAATGAGCAGTTCTTC. This sequence encodes CASSLAPGRAYNEQFF.

The chain employs TRBV29-1 and TRBJ1-1; weak D call: TRBD1 (6 bases). Trimming took 5 bases from V and 0 from J, leaving 13 bases between them. This CDR3 comprises 14 residues. Germline V gene sequence: CDR1 SQVTM, CDR2 ANQGSEA. The chain's CDR3 is CSVPGRDMNTEAFF. The CDR3 region has the DNA TGCAGCGTTCCCGGGAGGGACATGAACACTGAAGCTTTCTTT.

This chain links TRBV27 with TRBJ2-4; 9 nucleotides line up with TRBD1. Germline V CDR1 and CDR2: MNHEY, SMNVEV (reference sequence). This CDR3 has 19 residues. Trimming took 8 bases from V and 0 from J; bases not matched to a gene: 17. The CDR3 sequence is CASSPRGTGLYLAKNIQYF. Written as DNA, the CDR3 is TGTGCCAGCTCGCCTAGAGGGACAGGGCTTTATCTAGCCAAAAACATTCAGTACTTC.